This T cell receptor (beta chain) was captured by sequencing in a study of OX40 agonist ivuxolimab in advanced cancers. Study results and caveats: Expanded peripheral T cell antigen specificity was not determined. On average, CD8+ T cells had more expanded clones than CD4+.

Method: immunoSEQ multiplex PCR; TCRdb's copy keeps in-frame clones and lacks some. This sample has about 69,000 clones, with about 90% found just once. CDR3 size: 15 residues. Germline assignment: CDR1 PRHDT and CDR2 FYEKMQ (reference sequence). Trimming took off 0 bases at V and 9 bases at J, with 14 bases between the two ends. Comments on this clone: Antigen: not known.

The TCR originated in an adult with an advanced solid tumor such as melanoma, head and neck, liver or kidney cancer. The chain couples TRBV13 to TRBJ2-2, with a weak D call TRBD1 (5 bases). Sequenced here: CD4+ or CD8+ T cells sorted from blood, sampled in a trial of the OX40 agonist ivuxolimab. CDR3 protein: CASSLGRGNRRELFF. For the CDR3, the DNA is TGTGCCAGCAGCTTAGGTAGGGGAAATCGAAGGGAGCTGTTTTTT.